One sample yielded the 24 T cell receptor beta chains listed below, sequenced in a study of blood T cell repertoires in COVID-19. Repertoires were generated with immunoSEQ multiplex PCR, while TCRdb's copy carries only in-frame clones and drops some. The sample contains tens of thousands of clones, about four fifths of which appear only once. Sample: peripheral blood. These receptors were obtained from a woman in her fifties or sixties with acute or convalescent COVID-19.

Comments on this clone: Germline is not matched at one junction end, which may reflect a read error. V and J are TRBV4-3 and TRBJ2-2, with 10 bases lining up with TRBD1. Germline CDR1 and CDR2: LGHNA and YSLEER. The CDR3 is 18 amino acids. The CDR3 nucleotides are TGCGCCAGCAGTCAAGGTACCGGGACAGGGGTACACACCGGGGAGCTGTTTTTT. This codes for CASSQGTGTGVHTGELFF.

By frequency in the sample, this clone is medium-sized. V is TRBV7-8 and J is TRBJ1-6; D is uncertain. CDR3 size: 16 residues. The V and J ends lost 4 bases and 0 bases respectively, with 10 bases between them. The V gene's germline CDR1 is SGHVS and CDR2 FQNEAQ. CDR3 residues: CASSSGVSSYNSPLHF. The CDR3 coding sequence is TGTGCCAGCAGCTCCGGGGTGAGCTCCTATAATTCACCCCTCCACTTT.

The chain has TRBV5-1 and TRBJ2-7; D is ambiguous. The ends were cut back, 1 base at V and 3 bases at J, with 8 bases in the middle. This CDR3 contains 13 residues. Per germline, CDR1 SGHRS and CDR2 YFSETQ. The CDR3 sequence is CASSLNGLYEQYV. The CDR3, as DNA: TGCGCCAGCAGCTTGAATGGCCTCTACGAGCAGTACGTC.

This chain connects TRBV7-8 to TRBJ1-2; TRBD1 is a possible D gene (6 bases). The CDR3 has 16 residues. Germline loops: CDR1 SGHVS, CDR2 FQNEAQ. Trimming cost V 5 bases and J 5 bases, with 21 bases left between them. CDR3 DNA: TGTGCCAGCAGCGCAGGCCGTTCACAGGGCAGATATGGCTACACCTTC. Its translation: CASSAGRSQGRYGYTF. Using reference TRBV7-8 and TRBJ1-2 for the parts outside the CDR3, the full variable domain is GAGVSQSPRYKVAKRGQDVALRCDPISGHVSLFWYQQALGQGPEFLTYFQNEAQLDKSGLPSDRFFAERPEGSVSTLKIQRTQQEDSAVYLCASSAGRSQGRYGYTFGSGTRLTVV.

The chain recombines TRBV7-6 with TRBJ2-1; 11 bases are shared with TRBD1. Germline V lookup: CDR1 SGHVS, CDR2 FNYEAQ. This CDR3 contains 15 residues. V trimming: 4 bases; J trimming: 5 bases; junction bases outside the gene matches: 4. Here the CDR3 reads CASSWGQGDHNEQFF. In nucleotides, the CDR3 is TGTGCCAGCAGCTGGGGACAGGGGGACCACAATGAGCAGTTCTTC.

By sample share, this clone is medium-sized. This chain uses TRBV24-1 with TRBJ1-5; 8 nucleotides align to TRBD1. V lost 2 bases to trimming and J lost 5 bases; unmatched junction nucleotides: 10. Germline V CDR1 and CDR2: KGHDR, SFDVKD. The CDR3 covers 17 residues. CDR3 sequence (DNA): TGTGCCACCAGTGATTCACGGACAGGGCCTACTTATCAGCCCCAGCATTTT. Protein sequence: CATSDSRTGPTYQPQHF.

The chain uses TRBV30 and TRBJ2-7; D might be TRBD2 (7 bases). CDR3 length equals 13 residues. The germline gives CDR1 GTSNPN, CDR2 SVGIG (reference sequence). Trimming stripped 4 bases from V and 7 bases from J, with 17 bases between. The CDR3 loop is CAWISGRGGEQYF. Written as DNA, the CDR3 is TGTGCCTGGATATCAGGCAGGGGAGGGGAGCAGTACTTC.

The chain carries TRBV3-1 (or the pseudogene TRBV3-2) and TRBJ1-3, with 7 bases aligning to TRBD1. V lost 4 bases to trimming and J lost 2 bases; unmatched junction nucleotides: 5. The CDR3 loop spans 15 amino acids. Germline V gives CDR1 LGHDT, CDR2 YNNKEL (reference sequence). This CDR3 reads CASSPQGGPGNTIYF. CDR3 in DNA: TGTGCCAGCAGCCCTCAAGGGGGCCCTGGAAACACCATATATTTT.

The rearrangement joins TRBV12-3 or TRBV12-4 to TRBJ2-2, with unresolved D. This CDR3 is 12 amino acids long. Trimming shortened V by 3 bases and J by 7 bases, and 6 bases separated the two germline ends. The CDR3 DNA is TGTGCCAGCAGTTTTTCGTACGGGGAGCTGTTTTTT. Protein sequence: CASSFSYGELFF.

The chain links TRBV6-2 or TRBV6-3 to TRBJ2-7; no definite D call. The V and J ends lost 5 bases and 3 bases respectively, with 8 bases between them. The CDR3 consists of 12 residues. Germline loops: CDR1 MNHEY, CDR2 SVGEGT. The CDR3 bases are TGTGCCAGCAGTAAGCTACGCTACGAGCAGTACTTC. Protein product: CASSKLRYEQYF.

J is TRBJ2-7 and V is TRBV27; 7 nucleotides line up with TRBD1. Germline trimming cut 2 bases from V and 2 bases from J; bases unmatched to any gene: 9. Germline V lookup: CDR1 MNHEY, CDR2 SMNVEV (reference sequence). The CDR3 has 16 amino acids. The CDR3 spells CASSLPPGTVPYEQYF. The CDR3 DNA follows: TGTGCCAGCAGTTTACCCCCCGGGACAGTACCCTACGAGCAGTACTTC.

The chain recombines TRBV11-2 with TRBJ2-2; D gene unclear. Per the germline V gene, CDR1 is SGHAT and CDR2 is FQNNGV. V dropped 3 bases and J dropped 3 bases, with 20 bases sitting between them. The CDR3 is 18 residues long. DNA for the CDR3: TGTGCCAGCAGCTTTATGTCTCGGTCCAGAGGTTACACCGGGGAGCTGTTTTTT. Protein sequence: CASSFMSRSRGYTGELFF.

This chain uses TRBV5-1 with TRBJ2-1, with 7 bases identical to TRBD1. The CDR3 is 13 amino acids. The germline V gene has CDR1 SGHRS and CDR2 YFSETQ. V shed 3 bases, J shed 7 bases, and the junction held 4 bases outside the gene matches. DNA of the CDR3: TGCGCCAGCAGCTCTGACAGGGTGAATGAGCAGTTCTTC. Protein product: CASSSDRVNEQFF.

DNA of the CDR3: TGTGCCAGCAGCTTAGACCTGACAGGTCATGATGAGCAGTTCTTC. Its translation: CASSLDLTGHDEQFF. The V gene is TRBV11-2, the J gene TRBJ2-1; maybe TRBD1 (6 bases). CDR1 SGHAT and CDR2 FQNNGV come from the germline V gene. This CDR3 has 15 residues. The V gene lost 0 bases and the J gene lost 8 bases, with 14 bases spanning the gap. Full variable domain (rest looked up from reference TRBV11-2 and TRBJ2-1): EAGVAQSPRYKIIEKRQSVAFWCNPISGHATLYWYQQILGQGPKLLIQFQNNGVVDDSQLPKDRFSAERLKGVDSTLKIQPAKLEDSAVYLCASSLDLTGHDEQFFGPGTRLTVL.

The genes are TRBV10-1 and TRBJ2-1; 9 bases are shared with TRBD1. The V gene end was trimmed by 6 bases and the J gene end by 8 bases; junction bases not matched to a gene: 14. Germline CDR1 and CDR2: WNHNN and SYGVQD (reference sequence). The CDR3 has 16 amino acids. The CDR3 DNA is TGCGCCAGCAGCCTCGATGCCGGGACAGGGTTCGATGAGCAGTTCTTC. Its translation: CASSLDAGTGFDEQFF.

The CDR3 bases are TGTGCCAGTAGTCTGACAGGGGCGCCTATGAACACTGAAGCTTTCTTT. Translation: CASSLTGAPMNTEAFF. V is TRBV19 and J is TRBJ1-1, with 8 bases fitting TRBD1. CDR3 length: 16 residues. Germline-derived CDR1 and CDR2 are LNHDA and SQIVND (reference sequence). J lost 0 bases, V lost 5 bases, and 8 bases had no gene match.

The gene calls are TRBV5-1 and TRBJ1-1; 8 nucleotides line up with TRBD1. CDR1 is SGHRS, CDR2 YFSETQ, per germline. J lost 1 base, V lost 4 bases, and 3 bases had no gene match. The CDR3 contains 14 residues. The DNA for the CDR3 is TGCGCCAGCAGCATAGGACAGGGGAACACTGAAGCTTTCTTT. Amino acids: CASSIGQGNTEAFF.

The V gene is TRBV3-1 (or the pseudogene TRBV3-2), the J gene TRBJ2-1; D perhaps matches TRBD1 (5 bases). Trimming cost V 0 bases and J 5 bases, with 5 bases left between them. The CDR3 is made up of 13 amino acids. Germline CDR1 is LGHDT and CDR2 is YNNKEL (reference sequence). CDR3 sequence reads: CASSQDRDNEQFF. In nucleotides, the CDR3 is TGTGCCAGCAGCCAAGACAGGGACAATGAGCAGTTCTTC.

This sequence joins TRBV5-6 and TRBJ1-5; D is unclear. Germline loops: CDR1 SGHDT, CDR2 YYEEEE. This CDR3 spans 16 amino acids. V shed 0 bases and J shed 5 bases, with 15 bases lying between them. CDR3 DNA sequence: TGTGCCAGCAGCTTGGGAGGCCCTCGGTCCGATCAGCCCCAGCATTTT. It specifies CASSLGGPRSDQPQHF.

The chain couples TRBV27 to TRBJ1-2, with TRBD1 matching 7 bases. V was clipped by 7 bases and J by 7 bases; unmatched bases: 12. Germline CDR1 MNHEY, CDR2 SMNVEV (reference sequence). The CDR3 consists of 14 residues. Here the CDR3 DNA reads TGTGCCAGCAACCCTGGCACAGGGGTTTTTGGCTACACCTTC. Its protein is CASNPGTGVFGYTF.

V usage is TRBV6-1 and J usage is TRBJ2-7; no clear D gene. The CDR3 loop spans 12 amino acids. Germline V lookup: CDR1 MNHNS, CDR2 SASEGT. V lost 3 bases and J 6 bases, leaving 9 bases between the germline ends. As DNA, the CDR3 is TGTGCCAGCAGTGACCCCTCTATCGAGCAGTACTTC. Residues: CASSDPSIEQYF.

This clone has more than one count but fewer than ten. In nucleotides, the CDR3 is TGTGCCAGCAGACTTGAGAGGCATAGCAATCAGCCCCAGCATTTT. Translation: CASRLERHSNQPQHF. The V gene is TRBV6-6, the J gene TRBJ1-5; D gene uncertain. V was clipped by 6 bases and J by 0 bases, with 12 bases between them. Looked up from germline, CDR1 is MNHNY and CDR2 is SVGAGI (reference sequence). This CDR3 spans 15 amino acids.

The V call is TRBV6-5, the J call TRBJ1-2; TRBD1 matches at 7 bases. CDR1 is MNHEY and CDR2 is SVGAGI in the germline V gene. The CDR3 has 14 residues. The junction had 10 bases not matched to a gene; V was cut back by 5 bases and J by 7 bases. Here the CDR3 DNA reads TGTGCCAGCAGTACCCCGGGACAGAGGACTGGCTACACCTTC. Its translation: CASSTPGQRTGYTF.

This rearrangement joins TRBV4-1 to TRBJ2-5, with TRBD2 as a possible D gene (5 bases). The V and J ends lost 4 bases and 5 bases respectively, with 17 bases between them. The CDR3 is 15 residues long. Per germline, CDR1 MGHRA and CDR2 YSYEKL. DNA for the CDR3: TGCGCCAGCAGCCCGAAAGCGGATGAAGGGGAGACCCAGTACTTC. Encoded protein: CASSPKADEGETQYF.